Described below is a single T cell receptor beta chain sequence and its context. What it binds is not known. The authors ran a second PCR of roughly 6 to 12 cycles using a sample-barcoded 5' primer and a J-beta primer mix. The authors tagged each cDNA molecule using a template-switch adaptor with 12 random nucleotides. TCRdb ran MiXCR on the 5' RACE reads and lists one entry per CDR3 protein. The top ten clones hold roughly 28% of a sample with around 320,000 distinct CDR3 sequences, roughly 29% of them seen once. Looked up from germline, CDR1 is ENHRY and CDR2 is SYGVKD. The V and J ends lost 6 bases and 0 bases respectively, with 8 bases between them. The CDR3 is made up of 13 amino acids. The sample comes from a study of blood T cells in healthy people across ages. Findings and limits, study-wide: The study lacked donor CMV status, which possibly confounded expanded clonotype changes.

The sequence was obtained from a woman aged 70-85 years in good health. This chain uses TRBV10-3 with TRBJ1-2, with TRBD1 as a possible D gene (6 bases). Sequenced sample: blood. As DNA, the CDR3 is TGTGCCATCAGCCGGGACACTAACTATGGCTACACCTTC. It codes for CAISRDTNYGYTF.